This TCR beta chain was identified during a study of regulatory T cells in long-lasting Graves disease. Whole-study results and caveats: Not thyroid tissue but only peripheral blood was studied. Persistent cases of Graves' showed reduced TCR diversity relative to newly diagnosed patients.

The CDR3 spans 18 residues. CDR1 is LGHNT, CDR2 FRNRAP, per germline. V gave up 2 bases and J gave up 3 bases; unmatched junction bases: 15. Only a few counts were recorded for this clonotype. Its matching antigen is unknown. Stated time point: persistent/refractory GD, antithyroid drugs over 5 years with positive TRAb. The authors made the TCR library using RNA they extracted from PBMCs. Construction of TCR beta libraries relied on iRepertoire HTBI primers and on Arm-PCR targeting CDR3 regions. Each CDR3 protein gets one entry after TCRdb re-called the multiplex PCR reads with MiXCR. The sample lists approximately 690,000 distinct CDR3 sequences; approximately 31% were seen once.

Sequencing was performed on peripheral blood mononuclear cells (PBMCs), taken when the disease was refractory, from a patient treated with antithyroid drugs. This receptor was obtained from a female donor with Graves disease. V gene TRBV12-5 combines with J gene TRBJ2-7; TRBD1 matches 8 bases. The CDR3: CASGLSPKQGGNYYEQYF. CDR3 sequence (DNA): TGTGCTAGTGGTTTGAGCCCCAAACAGGGGGGAAACTACTACGAGCAGTACTTC. Full variable domain (remainder filled in from reference TRBV12-5 and TRBJ2-7): DARVTQTPRHKVTEMGQEVTMRCQPILGHNTVFWYRQTMMQGLELLAYFRNRAPLDDSGMPKDRFSAEMPDATLATLKIQPSEPRDSAVYFCASGLSPKQGGNYYEQYFGPGTRLTVT.